A selection of T cell receptor beta chains follows, all from one sample in a study of cytomegalovirus exposure and HLA in healthy donors. The assay was immunoSEQ multiplex PCR, and TCRdb's table has in-frame clones only and misses some. The listing records under 200,000 clones. What was sequenced was PBMCs. The source is a man aged 25-40 years in good health and CMV-seronegative. The CDR3 runs from the conserved cysteine through the conserved F or W.

J	V	CDR3
TRBJ1-5	TRBV15	CATSRSRTGISNQPQHF
TRBJ2-6	TRBV7-9	CASRTGQAFSGANVLTF
TRBJ1-4	TRBV9	CASSPQGSEEKLFF
TRBJ2-3	TRBV29-1	CSVEVLAGGGGTQYF
TRBJ2-7	TRBV6-5	CASSYGQGGYEQYF
TRBJ2-3	TRBV7-6	CASSLVSGGDLMADTQYF
TRBJ2-7	TRBV27	CASSSRRAGGPVKAGEQYF
TRBJ2-7	TRBV29-1	CSVLTRRGQGAGEQYF
TRBJ2-7	TRBV12-2	CASRLAGVSYEQYF
TRBJ2-7	TRBV4-3	CASSQDPGSLEEQYF
TRBJ1-4	TRBV7-9	CASSFAQGSEKLFF
TRBJ2-3	TRBV27	CASSLWASGTDTQYF
TRBJ2-4	TRBV4-1	CASSQNPSGLAKNIQYF
TRBJ2-2	TRBV25-1	CASSKTSANTGELFF
TRBJ2-7	TRBV18	CASHPRQVGSYEQYF
TRBJ1-1	TRBV30	CAWTQPGVVNTEAFF
TRBJ2-3	TRBV4-3	CASSQELLAGGASTDTQYF
TRBJ2-7	TRBV9	CASSVGGGVFAGEQYF
TRBJ1-4	TRBV5-8	CASSFQQPTNEKLFF
TRBJ2-7	TRBV19	CASHRGGAAGAYEQYF
TRBJ2-5	TRBV10-3	CAISEQVLRSAETQYF
TRBJ1-1	TRBV2	CASSEDNLNTEAFF
TRBJ2-5	TRBV30	CARNRAGETQYF
TRBJ1-1	TRBV28	CASPDSIIMNTEAFF
TRBJ1-2	TRBV18	CASSPLSPRDGYTF
TRBJ2-7	TRBV5-3	CARSPTKGQPYEQYF
TRBJ1-4	TRBV19	CASSYRQGLATNEKLFF
TRBJ2-7	TRBV10-1	CASSRGMKYEQYF
TRBJ2-7	TRBV4-2	CAGLDRALNEQYF
TRBJ1-2	TRBV30	CAWVGAGIKGYTF
TRBJ1-4	TRBV10-2	CASSGEAGSGEKLFF
TRBJ2-1	TRBV30	CAWRASSGRLNYRDSYNEQFF
TRBJ1-2	TRBV5-1	CASSFDPGNGYTF
TRBJ1-4	TRBV18	CASSTYRGTNEKLFF
TRBJ2-5	TRBV4-3	CASSQDGGGGPQYF
TRBJ1-5	TRBV19	CASIYKWGSNQPQHF
TRBJ2-3	TRBV28	CASSSSGGGPPTDTQYF
TRBJ2-7	TRBV5-4	CASSVGGSGLVLGEQYF
TRBJ2-1	TRBV9	CASSAWWWASGDNEQFF
TRBJ2-2	TRBV9	CASSPGGGAGELFF
TRBJ1-1	TRBV6-6	CASSYLGGGSEAFF
TRBJ2-7	TRBV19	CASSPGTGATYEQYF
TRBJ2-2	TRBV7-2	CASSLGLLNTGELFF
TRBJ1-1	TRBV27	CASKDGQGAHTEAFF
TRBJ2-5	TRBV11-2	CASSSRGLQETQYF
TRBJ2-7	TRBV7-9	CASSASGQHGEQYF